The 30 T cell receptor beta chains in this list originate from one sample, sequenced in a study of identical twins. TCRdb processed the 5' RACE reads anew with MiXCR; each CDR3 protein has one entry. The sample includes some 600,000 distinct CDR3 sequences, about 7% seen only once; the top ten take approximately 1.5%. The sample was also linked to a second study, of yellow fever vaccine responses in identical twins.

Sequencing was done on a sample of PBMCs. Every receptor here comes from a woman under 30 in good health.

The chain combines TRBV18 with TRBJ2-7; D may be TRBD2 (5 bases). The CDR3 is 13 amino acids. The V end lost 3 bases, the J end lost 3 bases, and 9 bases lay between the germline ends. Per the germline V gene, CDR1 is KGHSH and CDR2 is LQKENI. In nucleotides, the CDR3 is TGTGCCAGCTCACCGGCCGGGAACTACGAGCAGTACGTC. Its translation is CASSPAGNYEQYV.

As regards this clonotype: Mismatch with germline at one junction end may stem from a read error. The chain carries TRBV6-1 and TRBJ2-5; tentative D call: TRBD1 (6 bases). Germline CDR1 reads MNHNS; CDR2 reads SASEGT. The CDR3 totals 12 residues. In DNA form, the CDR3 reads TGTGCCAGCAGGGAAGGGGGAGAGACCCAGTACTTC. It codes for CASREGGETQYF.

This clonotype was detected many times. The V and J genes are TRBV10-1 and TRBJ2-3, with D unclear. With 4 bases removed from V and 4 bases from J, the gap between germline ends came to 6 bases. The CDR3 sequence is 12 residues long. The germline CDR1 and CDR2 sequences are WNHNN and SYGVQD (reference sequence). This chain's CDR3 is CASSGSPDTQYF. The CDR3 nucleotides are TGCGCCAGCAGTGGGTCCCCAGATACGCAGTATTTT.

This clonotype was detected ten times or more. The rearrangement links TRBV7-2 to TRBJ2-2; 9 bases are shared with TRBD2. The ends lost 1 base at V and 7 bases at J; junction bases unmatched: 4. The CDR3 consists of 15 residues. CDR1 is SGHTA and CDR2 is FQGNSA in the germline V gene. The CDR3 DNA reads TGTGCCAGCAGCTTAGGCGGGAGGGCCAGCGGGGAGCTGTTTTTT. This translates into CASSLGGRASGELFF.

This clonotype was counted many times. CDR3: CAISERGGTEAFF. DNA for the CDR3: TGTGCCATCAGCGAGAGAGGGGGCACTGAAGCTTTCTTT. The chain recombines TRBV10-3 with TRBJ1-1; perhaps TRBD1 as D (6 bases). The CDR3 runs 13 residues. The germline V gene encodes CDR1 ENHRY and CDR2 SYGVKD. Trimming removed 6 bases from V and 4 bases from J, with 12 bases in between.

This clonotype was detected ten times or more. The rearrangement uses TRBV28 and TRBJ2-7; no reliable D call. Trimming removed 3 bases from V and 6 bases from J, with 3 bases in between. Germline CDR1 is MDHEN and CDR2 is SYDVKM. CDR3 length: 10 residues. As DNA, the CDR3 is TGTGCCAGCAGTTTCCGCGAGCAGTACTTC. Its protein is CASSFREQYF.

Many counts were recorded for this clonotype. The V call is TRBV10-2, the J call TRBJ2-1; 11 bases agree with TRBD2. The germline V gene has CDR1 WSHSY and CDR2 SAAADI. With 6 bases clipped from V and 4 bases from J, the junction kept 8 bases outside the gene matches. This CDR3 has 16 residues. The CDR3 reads CASSKITSGGYNEQFF. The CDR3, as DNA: TGCGCCAGCAGCAAAATCACTAGCGGGGGTTACAATGAGCAGTTCTTC.

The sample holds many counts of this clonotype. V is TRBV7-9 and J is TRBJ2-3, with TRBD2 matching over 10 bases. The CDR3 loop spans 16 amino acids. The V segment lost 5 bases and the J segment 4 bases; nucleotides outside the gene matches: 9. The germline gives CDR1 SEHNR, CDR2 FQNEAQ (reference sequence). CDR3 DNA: TGTGCCAGCAGCCAGATGGGGACTAGCGCGTCAGATACGCAGTATTTT. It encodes CASSQMGTSASDTQYF. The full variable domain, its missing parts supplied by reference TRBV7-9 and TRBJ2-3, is DTGVSQNPRHKITKRGQNVTFRCDPISEHNRLYWYRQTLGQGPEFLTYFQNEAQLEKSRLLSDRFSAERPKGSFSTLEIQRTEQGDSAMYLCASSQMGTSASDTQYFGPGTRLTVL.

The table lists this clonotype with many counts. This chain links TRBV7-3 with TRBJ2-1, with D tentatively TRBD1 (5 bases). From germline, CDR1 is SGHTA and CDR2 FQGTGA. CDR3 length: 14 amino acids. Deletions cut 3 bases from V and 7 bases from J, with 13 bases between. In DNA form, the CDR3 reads TGTGCCAGCAGCTTGGGCAGGGAATGGAATGAGCAGTTCTTC. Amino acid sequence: CASSLGREWNEQFF. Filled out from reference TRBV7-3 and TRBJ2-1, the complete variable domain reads GAGVSQTPSNKVTEKGKYVELRCDPISGHTALYWYRQSLGQGPEFLIYFQGTGAADDSGLPNDRFFAVRPEGSVSTLKIQRTERGDSAVYLCASSLGREWNEQFFGPGTRLTVL.

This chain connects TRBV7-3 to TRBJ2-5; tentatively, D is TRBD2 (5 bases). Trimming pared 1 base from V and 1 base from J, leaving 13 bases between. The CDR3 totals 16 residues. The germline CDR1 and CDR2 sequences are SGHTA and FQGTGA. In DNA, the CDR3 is TGTGCCAGCAGCTTAAAAGGAGGAGCGACCCAAGAGACCCAGTACTTC. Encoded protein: CASSLKGGATQETQYF.

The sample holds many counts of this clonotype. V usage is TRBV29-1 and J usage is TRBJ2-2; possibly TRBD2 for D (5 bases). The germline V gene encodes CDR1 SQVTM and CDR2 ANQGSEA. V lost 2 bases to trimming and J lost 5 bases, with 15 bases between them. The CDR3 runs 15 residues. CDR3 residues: CSVEPEGTRTGELFF. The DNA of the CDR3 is TGCAGCGTTGAACCAGAGGGTACACGGACCGGGGAGCTGTTTTTT.

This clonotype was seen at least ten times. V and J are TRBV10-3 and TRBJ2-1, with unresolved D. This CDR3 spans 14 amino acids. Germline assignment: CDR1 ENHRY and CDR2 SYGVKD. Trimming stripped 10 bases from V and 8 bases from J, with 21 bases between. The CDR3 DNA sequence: TGTGCCACCGACGCCCTATTAGGGAAGGATGAGCAGTTCTTC. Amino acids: CATDALLGKDEQFF.

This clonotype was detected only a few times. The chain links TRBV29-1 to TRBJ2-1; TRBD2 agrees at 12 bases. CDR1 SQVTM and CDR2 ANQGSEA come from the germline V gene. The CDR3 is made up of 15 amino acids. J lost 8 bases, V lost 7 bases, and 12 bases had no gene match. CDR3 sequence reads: CSGLLAGGFGDEQFF. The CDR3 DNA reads TGCAGCGGGCTACTAGCGGGAGGCTTCGGCGATGAGCAGTTCTTC.

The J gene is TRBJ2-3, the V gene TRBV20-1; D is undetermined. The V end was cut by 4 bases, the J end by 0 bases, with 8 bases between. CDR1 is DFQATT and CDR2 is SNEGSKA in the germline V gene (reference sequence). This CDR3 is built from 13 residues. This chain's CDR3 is CSANVVSTDTQYF. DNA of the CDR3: TGCAGTGCTAATGTCGTAAGCACAGATACGCAGTATTTT.

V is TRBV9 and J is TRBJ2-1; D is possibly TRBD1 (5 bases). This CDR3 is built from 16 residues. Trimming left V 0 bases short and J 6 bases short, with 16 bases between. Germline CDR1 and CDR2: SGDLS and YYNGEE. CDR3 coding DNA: TGTGCCAGCAGCGTAGAGGTAGGGGCAGGGTTCAATGAGCAGTTCTTC. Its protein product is CASSVEVGAGFNEQFF.

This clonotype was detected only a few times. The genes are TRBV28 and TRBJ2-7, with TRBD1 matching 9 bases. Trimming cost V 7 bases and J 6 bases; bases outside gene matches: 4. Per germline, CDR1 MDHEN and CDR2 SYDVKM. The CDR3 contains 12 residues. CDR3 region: CASNRGPSEQYV. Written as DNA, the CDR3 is TGTGCCAGCAACAGGGGGCCGAGCGAGCAGTACGTC.

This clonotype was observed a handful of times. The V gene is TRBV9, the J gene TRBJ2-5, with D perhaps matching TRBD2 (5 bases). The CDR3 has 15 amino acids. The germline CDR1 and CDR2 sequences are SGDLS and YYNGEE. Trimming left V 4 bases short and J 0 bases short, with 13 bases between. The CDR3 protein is CASSYTGINQETQYF. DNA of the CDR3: TGTGCCAGCAGCTATACCGGGATCAACCAAGAGACCCAGTACTTC.

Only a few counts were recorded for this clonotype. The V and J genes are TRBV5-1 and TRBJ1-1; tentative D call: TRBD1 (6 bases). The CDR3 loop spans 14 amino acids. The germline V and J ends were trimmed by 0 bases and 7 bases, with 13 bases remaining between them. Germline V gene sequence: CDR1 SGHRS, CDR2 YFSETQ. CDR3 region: CASSLGGTRDEAFF. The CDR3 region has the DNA TGCGCCAGCAGCTTGGGCGGGACAAGGGATGAAGCTTTCTTT.

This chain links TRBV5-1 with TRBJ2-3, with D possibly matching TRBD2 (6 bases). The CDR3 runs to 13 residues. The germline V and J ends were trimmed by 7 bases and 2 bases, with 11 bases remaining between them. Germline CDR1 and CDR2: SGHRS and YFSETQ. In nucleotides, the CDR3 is TGCGCCAGCCAATCTAGCGTCACAGATACGCAGTATTTT. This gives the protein CASQSSVTDTQYF.

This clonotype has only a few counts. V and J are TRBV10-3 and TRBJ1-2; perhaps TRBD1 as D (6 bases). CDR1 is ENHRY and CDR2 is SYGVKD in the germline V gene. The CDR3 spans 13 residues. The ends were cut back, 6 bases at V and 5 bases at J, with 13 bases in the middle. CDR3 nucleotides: TGTGCCATCAGCGGAGTAGGACAGTATGGCTACACCTTC. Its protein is CAISGVGQYGYTF.

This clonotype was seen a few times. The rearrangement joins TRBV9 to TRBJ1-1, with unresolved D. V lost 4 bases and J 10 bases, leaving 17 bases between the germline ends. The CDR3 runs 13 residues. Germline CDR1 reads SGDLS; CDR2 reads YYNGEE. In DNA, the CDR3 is TGTGCCAGCAGCCCCGGCCCGGGGTTAGTAGCTTTCTTT. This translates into CASSPGPGLVAFF.

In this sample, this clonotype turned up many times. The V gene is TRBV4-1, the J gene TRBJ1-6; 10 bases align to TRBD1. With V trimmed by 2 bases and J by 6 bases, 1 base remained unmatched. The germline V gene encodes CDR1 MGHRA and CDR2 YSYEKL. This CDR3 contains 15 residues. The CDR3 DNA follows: TGCGCCAGCAGCCAATGGACAGGGGGTAATTCACCCCTCCACTTT. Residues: CASSQWTGGNSPLHF.

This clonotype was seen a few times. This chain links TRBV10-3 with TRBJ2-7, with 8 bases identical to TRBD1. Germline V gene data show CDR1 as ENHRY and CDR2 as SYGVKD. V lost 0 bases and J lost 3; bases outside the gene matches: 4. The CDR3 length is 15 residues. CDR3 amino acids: CAISESGTGGYEQYF. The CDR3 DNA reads TGTGCCATCAGTGAGTCGGGGACAGGTGGCTACGAGCAGTACTTC.

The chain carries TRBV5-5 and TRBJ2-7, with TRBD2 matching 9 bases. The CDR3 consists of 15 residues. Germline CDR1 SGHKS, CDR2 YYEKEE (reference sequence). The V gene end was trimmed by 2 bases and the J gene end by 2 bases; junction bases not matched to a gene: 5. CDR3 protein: CASSFVLAGTYEQYF. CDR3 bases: TGTGCCAGCAGCTTTGTCCTAGCGGGAACCTACGAGCAGTACTTC. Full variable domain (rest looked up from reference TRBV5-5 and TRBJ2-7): DAGVTQSPTHLIKTRGQQVTLRCSPISGHKSVSWYQQVLGQGPQFIFQYYEKEERGRGNFPDRFSARQFPNYSSELNVNALLLGDSALYLCASSFVLAGTYEQYFGPGTRLTVT.

Here the CDR3 DNA reads TGTGCCAGCAGTTTCGGACATCCTCAAGAGACCCAGTACTTC. Translating gives CASSFGHPQETQYF. The V gene is TRBV6-5, the J gene TRBJ2-5, with D tentatively TRBD1 (5 bases). Germline V gene sequence: CDR1 MNHEY, CDR2 SVGAGI. This CDR3 is 14 amino acids long. V lost 4 bases, J lost 2 bases, and 11 bases lay in between.

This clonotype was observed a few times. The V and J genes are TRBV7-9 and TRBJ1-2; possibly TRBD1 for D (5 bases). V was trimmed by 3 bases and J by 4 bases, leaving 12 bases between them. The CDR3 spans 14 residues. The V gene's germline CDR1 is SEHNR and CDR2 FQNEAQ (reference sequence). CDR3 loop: CASSLTRGGYGYTF. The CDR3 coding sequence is TGTGCCAGCAGCTTGACAAGGGGTGGCTATGGCTACACCTTC. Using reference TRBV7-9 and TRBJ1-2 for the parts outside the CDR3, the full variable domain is DTGVSQNPRHKITKRGQNVTFRCDPISEHNRLYWYRQTLGQGPEFLTYFQNEAQLEKSRLLSDRFSAERPKGSFSTLEIQRTEQGDSAMYLCASSLTRGGYGYTFGSGTRLTVV.

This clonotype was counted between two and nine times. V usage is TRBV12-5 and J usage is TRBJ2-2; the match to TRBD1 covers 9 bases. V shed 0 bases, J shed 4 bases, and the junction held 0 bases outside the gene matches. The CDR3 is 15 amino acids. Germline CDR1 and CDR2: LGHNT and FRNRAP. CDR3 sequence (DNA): TGTGCTAGTGGTTTGGTACAGGGGGCCACCGGGGAGCTGTTTTTT. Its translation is CASGLVQGATGELFF.

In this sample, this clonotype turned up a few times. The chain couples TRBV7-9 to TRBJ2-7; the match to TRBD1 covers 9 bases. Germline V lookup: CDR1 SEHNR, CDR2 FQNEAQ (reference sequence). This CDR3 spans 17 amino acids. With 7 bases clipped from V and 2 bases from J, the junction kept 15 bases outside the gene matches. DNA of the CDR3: TGTGCCAGCACCCCGGGACAGGGATCGGCCAATCCCTACGAGCAGTACTTC. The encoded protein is CASTPGQGSANPYEQYF.

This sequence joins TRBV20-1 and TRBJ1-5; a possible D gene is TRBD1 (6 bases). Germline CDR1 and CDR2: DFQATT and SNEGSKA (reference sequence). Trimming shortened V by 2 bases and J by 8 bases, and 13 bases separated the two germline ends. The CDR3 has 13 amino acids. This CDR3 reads CSARTGNNEPQHF. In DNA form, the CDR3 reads TGCAGTGCTAGAACAGGGAACAACGAGCCCCAGCATTTT.

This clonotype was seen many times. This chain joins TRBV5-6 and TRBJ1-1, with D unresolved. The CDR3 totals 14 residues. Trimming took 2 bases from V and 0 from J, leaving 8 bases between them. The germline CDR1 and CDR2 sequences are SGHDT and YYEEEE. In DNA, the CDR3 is TGTGCCAGCAGCTTCTACGTATTGAACACTGAAGCTTTCTTT. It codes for CASSFYVLNTEAFF.